One and the same sample provided the 16 T cell receptor beta chains below, sequenced in a study of identical twins. TCRdb used MiXCR to reprocess the 5' RACE reads, holding one entry per CDR3 protein. This sample has 200,000 to 300,000 distinct CDR3 sequences, with roughly 13% found just once. A further study also used this sample, focusing on yellow fever vaccine responses in identical twins.

Material: memory (CD45RO+) T cells sorted from blood. The source is a woman aged 18-29 years in good health.

This clonotype was observed a few times. The gene calls are TRBV11-2 and TRBJ2-4; D remains ambiguous. V was pared by 0 bases and J by 2 bases, with 5 bases between. The CDR3 spans 14 residues. Per the germline V gene, CDR1 is SGHAT and CDR2 is FQNNGV. CDR3 loop: CASSLDPSKNIQYF. CDR3 DNA: TGTGCCAGCAGCTTAGATCCATCCAAAAACATTCAGTACTTC.

This clonotype has just a few counts. This chain uses TRBV5-1 with TRBJ1-1; no reliable D call. V was pared by 0 bases and J by 2 bases, with 11 bases between. This CDR3 has 15 residues. The germline V gene encodes CDR1 SGHRS and CDR2 YFSETQ. The CDR3 here is CASSLVATRNTEAFF. Here the CDR3 DNA reads TGCGCCAGCAGCTTGGTTGCGACCCGCAACACTGAAGCTTTCTTT.

This clonotype was seen only a few times. The V and J genes are TRBV20-1 and TRBJ2-7; 7 nucleotides match TRBD2. With V trimmed by 5 bases and J by 0 bases, 10 bases remained unmatched. The germline gives CDR1 DFQATT, CDR2 SNEGSKA (reference sequence). The CDR3 has 15 residues. CDR3 sequence (DNA): TGCAGTGCTCCATCCGGGGGGAGTAGCTCCTACGAGCAGTACTTC. It encodes CSAPSGGSSSYEQYF.

The chain is built from TRBV11-3 and TRBJ2-1, with TRBD1 matching over 9 bases. With V trimmed by 9 bases and J by 7 bases, 7 bases remained unmatched. Per the germline V gene, CDR1 is SGHNT and CDR2 is YENEEA. The CDR3 runs to 13 residues. The CDR3 bases are TGTGCCAGTGAGGGACAGGGATTGAATGAGCAGTTCTTC. As protein: CASEGQGLNEQFF.

CDR3 coding DNA: TGTGCCAGCAGCTTCCTAGCCGGGGTCTCCTACAATGAGCAGTTCTTC. Protein sequence: CASSFLAGVSYNEQFF. V usage is TRBV5-4 and J usage is TRBJ2-1; D may be TRBD2 (5 bases). V was cut by 2 bases and J by 0 bases, with 12 bases left in between. The CDR3 runs 16 residues. Looked up from germline, CDR1 is SGHNT and CDR2 is YYREEE (reference sequence).

This clonotype was recorded at least ten times. This chain joins TRBV2 and TRBJ1-2, with 7 bases that match TRBD1. Germline lookup yields CDR1 SNHLY and CDR2 FYNNEI. V lost 4 bases to trimming and J lost 3 bases; unmatched junction nucleotides: 2. The length of the CDR3 is 13 residues. In DNA form, the CDR3 reads TGTGCCAGCAGTGGGACAGGAGACTATGGCTACACCTTC. Residues: CASSGTGDYGYTF.

V gene TRBV7-2 combines with J gene TRBJ2-1; 7 bases map to TRBD1. The germline gives CDR1 SGHTA, CDR2 FQGNSA. J was trimmed by 0 bases and V by 1 base; bases with no gene match: 3. CDR3 size: 16 residues. The CDR3 DNA sequence: TGTGCCAGCAGCTTAGGGGGACAGAGCTCCTACAATGAGCAGTTCTTC. Its translation: CASSLGGQSSYNEQFF.

CDR3: CASSATGISSAGELFF. For the CDR3, the DNA is TGTGCCAGCAGCGCGACAGGGATTAGTTCGGCGGGGGAGCTGTTTTTT. The chain links TRBV9 to TRBJ2-2, with 7 positions matching TRBD1. Germline CDR1 reads SGDLS; CDR2 reads YYNGEE. V dropped 3 bases and J dropped 8; count of bases not matched to a gene: 13. The CDR3 runs to 16 residues. Full variable domain (outside the CDR3, taken from reference TRBV9 and TRBJ2-2): DSGVTQTPKHLITATGQRVTLRCSPRSGDLSVYWYQQSLDQGLQFLIQYYNGEERAKGNILERFSAQQFPDLHSELNLSSLELGDSALYFCASSATGISSAGELFFGEGSRLTVL.

This clonotype was detected only a few times. This sequence joins TRBV6-5 and TRBJ2-7; 8 positions match TRBD2. The germline gives CDR1 MNHEY, CDR2 SVGAGI. With V trimmed by 2 bases and J by 2 bases, 8 bases remained unmatched. This CDR3 contains 16 residues. CDR3 residues: CASSYTRSGTTYEQYF. The CDR3 coding sequence is TGTGCCAGCAGTTACACACGTAGCGGGACGACCTACGAGCAGTACTTC.

In this sample, this clonotype turned up many times. This chain uses TRBV7-2 with TRBJ2-3; D gene uncertain. Germline V gives CDR1 SGHTA, CDR2 FQGNSA. CDR3 size: 13 residues. V was pared by 0 bases and J by 2 bases, with 3 bases between. This CDR3 is CASSLAPTDTQYF. As DNA, the CDR3 is TGTGCCAGCAGCTTAGCGCCCACAGATACGCAGTATTTT.

In its sample, this clonotype was seen a few times. The V call is TRBV20-1, the J call TRBJ2-6; TRBD2 matches at 11 bases. Germline values: CDR1 DFQATT, CDR2 SNEGSKA (reference sequence). V gave up 0 bases and J gave up 0 bases; unmatched junction bases: 4. CDR3 length equals 18 residues. The chain's CDR3 is CSARDPSGGISGANVLTF. The CDR3 DNA reads as TGCAGTGCTAGAGATCCTAGCGGGGGGATCTCTGGGGCCAACGTCCTGACTTTC.

At least ten counts were recorded for this clonotype. CDR3 sequence reads: CASRVGLEETQYF. In nucleotides, the CDR3 is TGTGCCAGCAGGGTTGGGCTTGAGGAGACCCAGTACTTC. The chain joins TRBV12-3 or TRBV12-4 to TRBJ2-5, with D uncertain. V lost 6 bases, J lost 5 bases, and 13 bases lay in between. CDR3 size: 13 residues.

This clonotype was observed at least ten times. The J gene is TRBJ1-1, the V gene TRBV11-3; D is perhaps TRBD1 (5 bases). Deletions cut 4 bases from V and 1 base from J, with 7 bases between. The CDR3 covers 13 residues. Germline V CDR1 and CDR2: SGHNT, YENEEA. The CDR3 loop is CASSWGGNTEAFF. DNA of the CDR3: TGTGCCAGCAGCTGGGGGGGGAACACTGAAGCTTTCTTT.

In DNA form, the CDR3 reads TGCGCCAGCAGCGCGGGACAGGGGTCCTCACCCCTCCACTTT. Its translation: CASSAGQGSSPLHF. The chain joins TRBV5-1 to TRBJ1-6, with 10 bases fitting TRBD1. J was trimmed by 10 bases and V by 4 bases; bases with no gene match: 5. CDR1 and CDR2 (germline): SGHRS, YFSETQ. The CDR3 consists of 14 residues.

The V and J genes are TRBV15 and TRBJ2-3; tentative D call: TRBD1 (5 bases). CDR1 is LNHNV, CDR2 YYDKDF, per germline (reference sequence). V lost 1 base and J lost 5, with 13 bases in between. CDR3 size: 15 residues. CDR3 nucleotides: TGTGCCACCAGCAGAGTAGGTATAGGGGAAGATACGCAGTATTTT. Amino acids: CATSRVGIGEDTQYF.

This clonotype was recorded at least ten times. This chain joins TRBV5-1 and TRBJ2-7; weak D call: TRBD1 (6 bases). V dropped 4 bases and J dropped 3 bases, with 14 bases sitting between them. The CDR3 is 14 residues long. Germline lookup yields CDR1 SGHRS and CDR2 YFSETQ. In nucleotides, the CDR3 is TGCGCCAGCAGCGGGGACAAAACAAACTACGAGCAGTACTTC. This sequence encodes CASSGDKTNYEQYF. The whole variable domain, remainder taken from reference TRBV5-1 and TRBJ2-7, is KAGVTQTPRYLIKTRGQQVTLSCSPISGHRSVSWYQQTPGQGLQFLFEYFSETQRNKGNFPGRFSGRQFSNSRSEMNVSTLELGDSALYLCASSGDKTNYEQYFGPGTRLTVT.